This T cell receptor beta chain is from a study of T cell responses to AZD1222 COVID-19 vaccine. The CDR3 covers 12 residues. Germline V lookup: CDR1 GTSNPN, CDR2 SVGIG (reference sequence). V dropped 1 base and J dropped 6 bases, with 9 bases sitting between them. Produced via immunoSEQ multiplex PCR; TCRdb's table is partial and in-frame only. The sample includes about 120,000 clones, approximately 85% of them seen just once. Study-wide results and caveats: Reportedly, nearly half the spike-specific TCRs target unmutated variant regions. Regions 160-218 and 743-854 held dominance among vaccine-associated CD4 TCRs, which spanned spike. Repertoires were sampled only after the peak T cell response. Donors, mostly white British, included more females; clonal diversity was possibly underestimated.

About this clone itself: Its antigen remains unidentified.

This receptor was identified in an adult in good health. The input for sequencing was peripheral blood, taken on day 0 of AZD1222 vaccination. This sequence joins TRBV30 and TRBJ1-2; tentatively, D is TRBD1 (6 bases). Written as DNA, the CDR3 is TGTGCCTGGAGTGGGACAGTTCATGGCTACACCTTC. Translation: CAWSGTVHGYTF. Full variable domain (rest looked up from reference TRBV30 and TRBJ1-2): SQTIHQWPATLVQPVGSPLSLECTVEGTSNPNLYWYRQAAGRGLQLLFYSVGIGQISSEVPQNLSASRPQDRQFILSSKKLLLSDSGFYLCAWSGTVHGYTFGSGTRLTVV.